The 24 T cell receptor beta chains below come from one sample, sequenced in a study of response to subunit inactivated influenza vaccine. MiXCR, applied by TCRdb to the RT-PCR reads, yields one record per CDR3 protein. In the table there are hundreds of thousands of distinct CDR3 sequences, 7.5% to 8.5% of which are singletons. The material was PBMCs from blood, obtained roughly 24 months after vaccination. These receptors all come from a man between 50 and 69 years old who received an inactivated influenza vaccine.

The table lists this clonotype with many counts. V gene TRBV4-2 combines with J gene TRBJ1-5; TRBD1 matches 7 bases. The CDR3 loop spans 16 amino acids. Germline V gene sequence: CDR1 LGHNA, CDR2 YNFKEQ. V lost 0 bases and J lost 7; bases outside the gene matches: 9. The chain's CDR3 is CASSQDLAGGLQPQHF. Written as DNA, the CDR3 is TGTGCCAGCAGCCAAGATTTGGCAGGGGGGCTCCAGCCCCAGCATTTT.

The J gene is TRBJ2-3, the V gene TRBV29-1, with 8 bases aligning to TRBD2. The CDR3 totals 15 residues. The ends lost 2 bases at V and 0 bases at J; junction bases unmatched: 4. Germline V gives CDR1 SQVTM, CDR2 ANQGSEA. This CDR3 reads CSVELGRGSTDTQYF. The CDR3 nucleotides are TGCAGCGTTGAACTCGGGAGGGGTAGCACAGATACGCAGTATTTT.

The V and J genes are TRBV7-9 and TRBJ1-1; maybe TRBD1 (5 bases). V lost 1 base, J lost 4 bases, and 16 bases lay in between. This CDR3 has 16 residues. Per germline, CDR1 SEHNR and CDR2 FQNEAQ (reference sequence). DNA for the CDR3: TGTGCCAGCAGCTTAGAGGGTGTTTGGGGCCTCACTGAAGCTTTCTTT. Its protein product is CASSLEGVWGLTEAFF.

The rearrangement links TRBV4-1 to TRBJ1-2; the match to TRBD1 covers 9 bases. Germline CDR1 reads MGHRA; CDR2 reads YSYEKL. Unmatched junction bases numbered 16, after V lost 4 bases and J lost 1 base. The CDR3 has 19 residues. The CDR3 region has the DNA TGCGCCAGCAGCCGATCTGTGGGACAGGGCGAAGCTTTTAACTATGGCTACACCTTC. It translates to CASSRSVGQGEAFNYGYTF.

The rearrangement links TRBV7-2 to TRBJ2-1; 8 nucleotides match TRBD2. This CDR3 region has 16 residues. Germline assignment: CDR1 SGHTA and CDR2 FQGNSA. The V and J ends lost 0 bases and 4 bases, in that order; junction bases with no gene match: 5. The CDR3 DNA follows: TGTGCCAGCAGCTTAGCCGTGACTAGCGCTTACAATGAGCAGTTCTTC. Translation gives CASSLAVTSAYNEQFF.

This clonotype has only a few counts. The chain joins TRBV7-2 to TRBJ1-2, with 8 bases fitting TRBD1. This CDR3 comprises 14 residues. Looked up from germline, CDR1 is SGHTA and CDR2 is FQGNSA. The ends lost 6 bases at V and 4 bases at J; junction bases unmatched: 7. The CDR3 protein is CASSSDRVAYGYTF. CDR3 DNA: TGTGCCAGCAGTTCGGACAGGGTAGCCTATGGCTACACCTTC.

The chain's CDR3 is CASRGTDYYEQYF. The CDR3 region has the DNA TGTGCCAGCAGAGGGACAGATTACTACGAGCAGTACTTC. The rearrangement links TRBV6-2 or TRBV6-3 to TRBJ2-7, with 7 bases lining up with TRBD1. After removal of 6 bases from V and 3 bases from J, the junction contained 5 bases not matched to a gene. The germline CDR1 and CDR2 sequences are MNHEY and SVGEGT. CDR3 length: 13 residues.

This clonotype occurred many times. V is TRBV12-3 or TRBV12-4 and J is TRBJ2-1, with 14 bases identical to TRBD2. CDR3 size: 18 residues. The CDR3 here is CAVTAGTSGRGSYNEQFF. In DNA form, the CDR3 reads TGTGCAGTGACTGCCGGGACTAGCGGGAGAGGCTCCTACAATGAGCAGTTCTTC.

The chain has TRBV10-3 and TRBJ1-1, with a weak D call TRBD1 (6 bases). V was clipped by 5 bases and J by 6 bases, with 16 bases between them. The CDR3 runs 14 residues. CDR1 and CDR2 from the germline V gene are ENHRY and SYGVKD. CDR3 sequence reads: CAISQGGGFPEAFF. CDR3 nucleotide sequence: TGTGCCATCAGTCAAGGGGGAGGATTCCCTGAAGCTTTCTTT.

The CDR3 protein is CSARDGTNTDTQYF. CDR3 nucleotides: TGCAGTGCTAGAGATGGGACTAACACAGATACGCAGTATTTT. The chain uses TRBV20-1 and TRBJ2-3; 7 nucleotides line up with TRBD2. Trimming cost V 0 bases and J 2 bases; bases outside gene matches: 2. Germline V gene lookup returns CDR1 DFQATT and CDR2 SNEGSKA (reference sequence). This CDR3 comprises 14 residues.

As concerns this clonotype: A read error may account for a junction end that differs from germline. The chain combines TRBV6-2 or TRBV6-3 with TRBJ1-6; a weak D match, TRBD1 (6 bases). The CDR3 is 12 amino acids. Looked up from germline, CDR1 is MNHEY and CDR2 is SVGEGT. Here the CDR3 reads CASSYSTGRGVF. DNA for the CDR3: TGTGCCAGCAGTTACTCGACTGGCAGGGGAGTTTTT.

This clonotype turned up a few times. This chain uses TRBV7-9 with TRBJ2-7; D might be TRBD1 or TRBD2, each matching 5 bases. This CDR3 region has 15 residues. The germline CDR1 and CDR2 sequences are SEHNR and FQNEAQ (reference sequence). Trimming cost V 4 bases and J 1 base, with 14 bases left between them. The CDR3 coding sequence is TGTGCCAGCAGCTCCGTCCCGGGACCTTCCTACGAGCAGTACTTC. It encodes CASSSVPGPSYEQYF.

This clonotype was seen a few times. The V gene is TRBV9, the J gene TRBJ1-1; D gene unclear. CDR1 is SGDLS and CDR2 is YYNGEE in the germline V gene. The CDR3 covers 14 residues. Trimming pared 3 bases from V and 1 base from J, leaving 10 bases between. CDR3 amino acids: CASSATSGNTEAFF. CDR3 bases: TGTGCCAGCAGCGCGACATCGGGGAACACTGAAGCTTTCTTT.

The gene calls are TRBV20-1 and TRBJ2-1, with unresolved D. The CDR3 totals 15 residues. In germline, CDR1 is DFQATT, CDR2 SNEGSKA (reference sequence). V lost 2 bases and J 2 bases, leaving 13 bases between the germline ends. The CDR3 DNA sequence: TGCAGTGCTAGACAATCGGGCGCCCCCTACAATGAGCAGTTCTTC. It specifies CSARQSGAPYNEQFF.

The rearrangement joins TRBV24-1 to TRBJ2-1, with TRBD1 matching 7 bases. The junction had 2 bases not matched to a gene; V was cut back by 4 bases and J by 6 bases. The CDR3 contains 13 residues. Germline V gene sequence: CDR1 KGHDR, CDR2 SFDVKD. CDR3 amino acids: CATSEQGRNEQFF. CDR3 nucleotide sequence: TGTGCCACCAGTGAACAGGGGCGCAATGAGCAGTTCTTC.

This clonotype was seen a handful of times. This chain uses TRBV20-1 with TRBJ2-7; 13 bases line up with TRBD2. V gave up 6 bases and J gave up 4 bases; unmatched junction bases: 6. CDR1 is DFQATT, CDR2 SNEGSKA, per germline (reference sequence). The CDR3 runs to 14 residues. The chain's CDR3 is CSAGGLAGVYEQYF. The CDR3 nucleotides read TGCAGTGCAGGTGGACTAGCGGGAGTATACGAGCAGTACTTC.

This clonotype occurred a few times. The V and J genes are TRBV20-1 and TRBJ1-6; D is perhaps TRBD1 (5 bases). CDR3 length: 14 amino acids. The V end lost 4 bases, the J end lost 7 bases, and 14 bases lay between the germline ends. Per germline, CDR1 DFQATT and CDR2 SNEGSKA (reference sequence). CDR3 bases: TGCAGTGCTACTTCAGGACATCCCAATTCACCCCTCCACTTT. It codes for CSATSGHPNSPLHF.

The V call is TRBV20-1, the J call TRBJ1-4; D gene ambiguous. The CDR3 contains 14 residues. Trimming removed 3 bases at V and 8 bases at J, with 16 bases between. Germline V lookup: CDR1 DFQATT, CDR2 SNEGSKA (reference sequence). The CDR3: CSARDTEPEEKLFF. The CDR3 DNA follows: TGCAGTGCTAGGGATACAGAACCGGAGGAAAAACTGTTTTTT.

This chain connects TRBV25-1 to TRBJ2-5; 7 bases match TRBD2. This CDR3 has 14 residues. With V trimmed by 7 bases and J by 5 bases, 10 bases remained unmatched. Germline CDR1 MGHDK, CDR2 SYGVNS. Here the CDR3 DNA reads TGTGCCAGCACCGATCCGAGGGAGGGCGAGACCCAGTACTTC. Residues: CASTDPREGETQYF.

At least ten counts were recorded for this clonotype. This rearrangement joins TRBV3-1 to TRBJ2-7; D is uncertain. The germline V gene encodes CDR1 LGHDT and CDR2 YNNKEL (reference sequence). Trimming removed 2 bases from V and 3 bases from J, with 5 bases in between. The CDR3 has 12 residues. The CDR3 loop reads CASSQTGYEQYF. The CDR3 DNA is TGTGCCAGCAGCCAAACGGGCTACGAGCAGTACTTC.

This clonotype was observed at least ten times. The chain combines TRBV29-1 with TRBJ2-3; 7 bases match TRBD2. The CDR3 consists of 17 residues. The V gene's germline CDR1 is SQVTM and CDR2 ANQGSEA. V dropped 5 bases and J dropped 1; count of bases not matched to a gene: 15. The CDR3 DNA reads TGCAGCGTTATCGCCGTTCGAGCGGGATTCGGCACAGATACGCAGTATTTT. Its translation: CSVIAVRAGFGTDTQYF.

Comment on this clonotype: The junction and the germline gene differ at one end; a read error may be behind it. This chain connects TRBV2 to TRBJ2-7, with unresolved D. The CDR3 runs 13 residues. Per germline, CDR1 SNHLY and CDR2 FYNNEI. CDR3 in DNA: TGTCCCAGCAGTGATCCCCCGTACTACGAGCAGTACTTC. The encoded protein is CPSSDPPYYEQYF. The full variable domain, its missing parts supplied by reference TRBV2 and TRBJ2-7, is EPEVTQTPSHQVTQMGQEVILRCVPISNHLYFYWYRQILGQKVEFLVSFYNNEISEKSEIFDDQFSVERPDGSNFTLKIRSTKLEDSAMYFCPSSDPPYYEQYFGPGTRLTVT.

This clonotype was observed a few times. The CDR3 sequence is CSAKGQGESNYGYTF. The CDR3 nucleotides read TGCAGTGCTAAGGGACAGGGGGAATCTAACTATGGCTACACCTTC. The V call is TRBV20-1, the J call TRBJ1-2; 11 bases agree with TRBD1. V was pared by 4 bases and J by 0 bases, with 4 bases of the junction left unmatched. CDR3 length equals 15 residues. Germline CDR1 reads DFQATT; CDR2 reads SNEGSKA (reference sequence).

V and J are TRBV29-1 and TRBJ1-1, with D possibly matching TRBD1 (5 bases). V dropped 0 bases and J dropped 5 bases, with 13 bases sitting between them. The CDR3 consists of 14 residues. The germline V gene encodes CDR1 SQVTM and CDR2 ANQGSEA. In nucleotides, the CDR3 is TGCAGCGTTGAAGAGGGGGGGAGAGGGACTGAAGCTTTCTTT. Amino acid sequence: CSVEEGGRGTEAFF.